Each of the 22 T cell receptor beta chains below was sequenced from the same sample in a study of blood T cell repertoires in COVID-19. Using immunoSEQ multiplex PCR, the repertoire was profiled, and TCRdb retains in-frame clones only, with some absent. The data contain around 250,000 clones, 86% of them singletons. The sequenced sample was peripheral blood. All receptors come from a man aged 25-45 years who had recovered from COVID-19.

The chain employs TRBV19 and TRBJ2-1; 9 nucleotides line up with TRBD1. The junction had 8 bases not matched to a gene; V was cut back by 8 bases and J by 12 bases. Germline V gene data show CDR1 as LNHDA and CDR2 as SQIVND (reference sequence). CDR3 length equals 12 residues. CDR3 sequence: CASGQGPLRQFF. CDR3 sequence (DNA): TGTGCCAGTGGACAGGGGCCGCTGAGGCAGTTCTTC.

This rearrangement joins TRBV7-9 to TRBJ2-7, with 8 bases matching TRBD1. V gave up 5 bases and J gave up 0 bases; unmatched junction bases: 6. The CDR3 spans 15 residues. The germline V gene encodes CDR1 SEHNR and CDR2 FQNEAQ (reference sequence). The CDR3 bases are TGTGCCAGCAGCCCAACGACAGGGGACTCCTACGAGCAGTACTTC. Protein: CASSPTTGDSYEQYF. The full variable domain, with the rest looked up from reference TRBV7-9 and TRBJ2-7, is DTGVSQNPRHKITKRGQNVTFRCDPISEHNRLYWYRQTLGQGPEFLTYFQNEAQLEKSRLLSDRFSAERPKGSFSTLEIQRTEQGDSAMYLCASSPTTGDSYEQYFGPGTRLTVT.

The chain's CDR3 is CASASGLAGGQETQYF. DNA of the CDR3: TGCGCCAGCGCTTCCGGACTAGCGGGTGGCCAAGAGACCCAGTACTTC. The chain links TRBV5-1 to TRBJ2-5; 11 nucleotides agree with TRBD2. The CDR3 contains 16 residues. In germline, CDR1 is SGHRS, CDR2 YFSETQ. V was pared by 7 bases and J by 1 base, with 9 bases of the junction left unmatched.

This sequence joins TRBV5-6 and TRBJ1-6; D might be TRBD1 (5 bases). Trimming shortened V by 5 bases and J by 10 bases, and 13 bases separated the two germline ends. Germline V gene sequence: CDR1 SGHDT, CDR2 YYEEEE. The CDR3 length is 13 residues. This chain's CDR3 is CASSLTGDSPLHF. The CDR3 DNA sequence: TGTGCCAGCAGTCTGACGGGGGACTCACCCCTCCACTTT. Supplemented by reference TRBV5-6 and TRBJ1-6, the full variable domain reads DAGVTQSPTHLIKTRGQQVTLRCSPKSGHDTVSWYQQALGQGPQFIFQYYEEEERQRGNFPDRFSGHQFPNYSSELNVNALLLGDSALYLCASSLTGDSPLHFGNGTRLTVT.

The CDR3 bases are TGTGCCAGCAGCCAAGATCTTGGGAGAGGCTACACCTTC. Its protein is CASSQDLGRGYTF. The chain uses TRBV3-1 (or the pseudogene TRBV3-2) and TRBJ1-2; no clear D gene. The V end was cut by 0 bases, the J end by 8 bases, with 10 bases between. CDR1 is LGHDT and CDR2 is YNNKEL in the germline V gene (reference sequence). The CDR3 consists of 13 residues.

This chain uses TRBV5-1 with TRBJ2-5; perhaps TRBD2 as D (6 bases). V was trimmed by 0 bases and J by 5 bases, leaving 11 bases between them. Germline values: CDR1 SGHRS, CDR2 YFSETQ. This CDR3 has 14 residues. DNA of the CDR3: TGCGCCAGCAGCTTGGAGTCCGGAGGGGAGACCCAGTACTTC. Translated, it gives CASSLESGGETQYF.

The CDR3 reads CASNLQGAQETQYF. DNA for the CDR3: TGTGCCAGCAACCTACAGGGGGCGCAAGAGACCCAGTACTTC. The V call is TRBV6-6, the J call TRBJ2-5; 9 nucleotides line up with TRBD1. Per the germline V gene, CDR1 is MNHNY and CDR2 is SVGAGI (reference sequence). CDR3 length equals 14 residues. Trimming at V came to 7 bases and at J to 2 bases, leaving 5 bases not matched to a gene.

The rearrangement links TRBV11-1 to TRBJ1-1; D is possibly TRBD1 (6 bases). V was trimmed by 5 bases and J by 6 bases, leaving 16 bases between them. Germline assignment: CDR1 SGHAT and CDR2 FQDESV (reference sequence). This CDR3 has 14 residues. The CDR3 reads CASSHWDNPSEAFF. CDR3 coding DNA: TGTGCCAGCAGCCATTGGGACAATCCGTCTGAAGCTTTCTTT.

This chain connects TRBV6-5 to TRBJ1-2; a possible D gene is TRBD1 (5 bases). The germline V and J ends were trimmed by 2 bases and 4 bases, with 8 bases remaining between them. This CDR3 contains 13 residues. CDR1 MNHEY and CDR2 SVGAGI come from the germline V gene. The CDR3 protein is CASSYSQGYGYTF. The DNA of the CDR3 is TGTGCCAGCAGTTACAGCCAGGGCTATGGCTACACCTTC.

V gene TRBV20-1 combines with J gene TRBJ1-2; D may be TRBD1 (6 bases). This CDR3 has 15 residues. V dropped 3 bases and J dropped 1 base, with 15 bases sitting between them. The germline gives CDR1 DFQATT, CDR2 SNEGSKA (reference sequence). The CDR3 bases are TGCAGTGCTAGTGATCAGGGGCTCATTAACTATGGCTACACCTTC. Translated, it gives CSASDQGLINYGYTF.

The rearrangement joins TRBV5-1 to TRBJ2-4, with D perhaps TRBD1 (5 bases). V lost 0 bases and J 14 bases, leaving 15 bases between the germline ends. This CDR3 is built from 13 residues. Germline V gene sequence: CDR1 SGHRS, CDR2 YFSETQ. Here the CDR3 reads CASSLEAGPWEYF. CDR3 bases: TGCGCCAGCAGCTTGGAGGCAGGGCCCTGGGAGTACTTC.

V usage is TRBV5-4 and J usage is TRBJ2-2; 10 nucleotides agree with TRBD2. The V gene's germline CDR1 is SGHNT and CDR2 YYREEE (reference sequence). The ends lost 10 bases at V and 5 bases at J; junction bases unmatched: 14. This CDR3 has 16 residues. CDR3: CAASGGLAESTGELFF. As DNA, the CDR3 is TGTGCCGCTAGCGGAGGACTAGCGGAAAGTACCGGGGAGCTGTTTTTT.

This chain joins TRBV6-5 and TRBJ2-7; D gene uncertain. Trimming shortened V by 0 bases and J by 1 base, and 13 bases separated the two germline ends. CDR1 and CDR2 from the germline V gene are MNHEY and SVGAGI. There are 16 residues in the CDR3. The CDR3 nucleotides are TGTGCCAGCAGTTACTCCCAGGCCCGGCTATCCTACGAGCAGTACTTC. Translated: CASSYSQARLSYEQYF.

The CDR3 DNA sequence: TGTGCCAGCAGCTTACAGGGGGCGCGGCAAGAGACCCAGTACTTC. Amino acid sequence: CASSLQGARQETQYF. The genes are TRBV7-2 and TRBJ2-5; 8 bases line up with TRBD1. The CDR3 is made up of 15 amino acids. Per germline, CDR1 SGHTA and CDR2 FQGNSA. The trim removed 2 bases at V and 2 bases at J, leaving 4 bases unmatched.

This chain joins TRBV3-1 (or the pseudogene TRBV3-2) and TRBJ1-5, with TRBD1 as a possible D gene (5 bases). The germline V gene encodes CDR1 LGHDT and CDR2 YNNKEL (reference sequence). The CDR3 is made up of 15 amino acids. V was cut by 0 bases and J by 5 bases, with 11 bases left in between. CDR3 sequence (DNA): TGTGCCAGCAGCCAAGATCTCATCAGGGATCAGCCCCAGCATTTT. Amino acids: CASSQDLIRDQPQHF.

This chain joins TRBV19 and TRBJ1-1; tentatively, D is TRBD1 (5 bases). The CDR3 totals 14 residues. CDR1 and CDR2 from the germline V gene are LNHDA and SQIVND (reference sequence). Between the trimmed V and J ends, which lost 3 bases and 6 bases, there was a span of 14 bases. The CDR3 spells CASSIGGGWAEAFF. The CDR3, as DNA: TGTGCCAGTAGTATTGGGGGGGGTTGGGCTGAAGCTTTCTTT.

DNA for the CDR3: TGTGCCACCAGTTTGGGACAGGGGAACTATGGCTACACCTTC. The encoded protein is CATSLGQGNYGYTF. The chain uses TRBV24-1 and TRBJ1-2; TRBD1 agrees at 10 bases. This CDR3 has 14 residues. Germline lookup yields CDR1 KGHDR and CDR2 SFDVKD. Unmatched junction bases numbered 2, after V lost 6 bases and J lost 2 bases.

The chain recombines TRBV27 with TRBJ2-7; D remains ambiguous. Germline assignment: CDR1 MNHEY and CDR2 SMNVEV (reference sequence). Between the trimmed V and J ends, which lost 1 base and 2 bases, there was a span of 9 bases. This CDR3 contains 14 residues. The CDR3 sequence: CASSLLEQTYEQYF. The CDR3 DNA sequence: TGTGCCAGCAGTTTATTGGAACAGACCTACGAGCAGTACTTC.

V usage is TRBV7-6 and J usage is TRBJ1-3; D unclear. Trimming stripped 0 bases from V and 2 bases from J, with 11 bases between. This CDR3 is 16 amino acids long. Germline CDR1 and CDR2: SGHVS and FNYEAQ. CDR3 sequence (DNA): TGTGCCAGCAGCTTAGCGGATGGCGGTACTGGAAACACCATATATTTT. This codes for CASSLADGGTGNTIYF.

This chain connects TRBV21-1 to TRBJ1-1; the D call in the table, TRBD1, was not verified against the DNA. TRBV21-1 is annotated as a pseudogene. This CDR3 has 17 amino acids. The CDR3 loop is CASSKFPGDREPTEAFF. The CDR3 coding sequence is TGTGCCAGCAGCAAATTTCCTGGGGACAGGGAGCCCACTGAAGCTTTCTTT.

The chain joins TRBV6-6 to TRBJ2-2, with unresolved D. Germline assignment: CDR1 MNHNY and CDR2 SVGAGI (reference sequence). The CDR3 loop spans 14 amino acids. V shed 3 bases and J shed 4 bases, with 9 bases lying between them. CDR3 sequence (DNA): TGTGCCAGCAGTTATAGCTGGTCCACCGGGGAGCTGTTTTTT. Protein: CASSYSWSTGELFF.

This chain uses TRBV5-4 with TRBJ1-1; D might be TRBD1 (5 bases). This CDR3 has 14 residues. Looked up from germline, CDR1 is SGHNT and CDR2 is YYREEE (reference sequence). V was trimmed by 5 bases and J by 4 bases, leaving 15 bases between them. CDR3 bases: TGTGCCAGCAGTTGGGGGGTTTTAGTCACTGAAGCTTTCTTT. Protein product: CASSWGVLVTEAFF.